This TCR beta chain was captured in a study of response to subunit inactivated influenza vaccine. This CDR3 is built from 14 residues. Germline values: CDR1 SGHTA, CDR2 FQGNSA. Unmatched junction bases numbered 6, after V lost 3 bases and J lost 7 bases. TCRdb analysed the RT-PCR reads with MiXCR anew, one entry per CDR3 protein. The table includes 650,000 to 800,000 distinct CDR3 sequences, approximately 15% detected once. Overall study findings and caveats: Authors suggested few new T cells are recruited by each seasonal influenza vaccination.

Notes on this clonotype: What it binds is not known.

Sequencing was performed on PBMCs from blood, taken 14 to 15 days before vaccination. The V call is TRBV7-2, the J call TRBJ1-1; 9 bases are a match to TRBD1. The TCR comes from a man aged 50 to 59 who received an inactivated influenza vaccine. The CDR3 reads CASSFGQGTSEAFF. The DNA of the CDR3 is TGTGCCAGCAGCTTTGGACAGGGGACAAGTGAAGCTTTCTTT.